The 27 T cell receptor beta chains reported below all come from one sample, sequenced in a study of tumor-infiltrating lymphocytes in primary liver carcinoma. The source of the blood RNA was unsorted whole blood, and germline DNA was extracted as well. The researchers produced TCR beta cDNA from approximately 460 ng total RNA with a constant-region primer. Library construction for TCR beta comprised three nested multiplex PCR rounds performed with slightly modified ARM-PCR. Primers for the first two PCR rounds were TRBV1-TRBV30 forward primers and a C-beta reverse primer (roughly 9 cycles per round). TCRdb ran MiXCR on the multiplex PCR reads and lists one entry per CDR3 protein. The sample carries fewer than 400,000 distinct CDR3 sequences, around three fifths recorded once. Sequencing was done on a sample of peripheral blood. These receptors originate from a woman in her thirties with primary liver carcinoma and hepatitis B virus infection.

About this clonotype: A single base separates this from a much larger clone, so it may be a read error. The chain joins TRBV29-1 to TRBJ2-7; either TRBD1 or TRBD2 may fit D (8 bases each). The CDR3 has 15 residues. Trimming pared 7 bases from V and 4 bases from J, leaving 23 bases between. In germline, CDR1 is SQVTM, CDR2 ANQGSEA. Written as DNA, the CDR3 is TGCAGCGCCCGAAGGACAGGGACTAGGGAGTACGAGCAGTACTTC. The encoded protein is CSARRTGTREYEQYF.

In the case of this clonotype: A much larger clone differs by one base, so this may be a read error. V is TRBV29-1 and J is TRBJ2-1, with 8 bases that match TRBD2. This CDR3 is 14 amino acids long. The germline gives CDR1 SQVTM, CDR2 ANQGSEA. The ends lost 1 base at V and 3 bases at J; junction bases unmatched: 2. The CDR3 loop is CSVEAGGFYNEQFF. CDR3 nucleotides: TGCAGCGTTGAAGCGGGAGGGTTCTACAATGAGCAGTTCTTC.

This clonotype was observed a handful of times. A much larger clone lies one base from this, so it may be a read error. J is TRBJ2-1 and V is TRBV11-2, with D perhaps matching TRBD2 (6 bases). Between the trimmed V and J ends, which lost 5 bases and 9 bases, there was a span of 29 bases. The CDR3 is 18 amino acids. Germline V gene lookup returns CDR1 SGHAT and CDR2 FQNNGV. DNA of the CDR3: TGTGCCAGCAGCCGTCAAGGAGGTGGCGGGAAGGCCAGCGTTGAGCAGTTCTTC. Its translation: CASSRQGGGGKASVEQFF.

This clonotype was detected only a few times. CDR3 DNA sequence: TGTGCCAGCACGTCAGGGGGCTCGGGCTATTACGAGCAGTACTTC. This sequence encodes CASTSGGSGYYEQYF. V usage is TRBV6-1 and J usage is TRBJ2-7; 8 bases match TRBD1. Germline CDR1 is MNHNS and CDR2 is SASEGT. The CDR3 contains 15 residues. V lost 7 bases, J lost 4 bases, and 12 bases stayed unmatched.

There are a few counts of this clonotype. This may stem from a read error, because a much larger clone lies one nucleotide away. The chain has TRBV10-3 and TRBJ2-1; maybe TRBD2 (5 bases). Germline-derived CDR1 and CDR2 are ENHRY and SYGVKD. The V end lost 4 bases, the J end lost 3 bases, and 16 bases lay between the germline ends. The CDR3 totals 16 residues. In nucleotides, the CDR3 is TGTGCCATCAGTGGGTCGGAGACTGGACTCTACAATGAGCAGTTCTTC. This encodes CAISGSETGLYNEQFF.

With regard to this clonotype: Sequence at one end of the junction differs from germline and may be a read error. The V and J genes are TRBV11-2 and TRBJ2-7; either TRBD1 or TRBD2 may fit D (6 bases each). This CDR3 has 15 amino acids. Germline V gene data show CDR1 as SGHAT and CDR2 as FQNNGV. As DNA, the CDR3 is TGTGTCAGCAGCTATCGAGAGGGGGGTCCCTACGAGCAGTACTTC. Protein product: CVSSYREGGPYEQYF.

Details on this clonotype: A much larger clone is a single base away; this may be a read error. The chain combines TRBV12-3 or TRBV12-4 with TRBJ1-2; 9 nucleotides align to TRBD1. CDR3 length: 14 residues. The CDR3 region is CASSPWDRVAGYIF. The CDR3 region has the DNA TGTGCCAGCAGCCCCTGGGACAGGGTGGCTGGCTACATCTTC.

The V gene is TRBV2, the J gene TRBJ2-1; 9 bases are shared with TRBD2. This CDR3 contains 15 residues. The germline gives CDR1 SNHLY, CDR2 FYNNEI. With V trimmed by 7 bases and J by 1 base, 5 bases remained unmatched. The CDR3 nucleotides read TGTGCCAGCAACAGAGCGGGAGGATCCTACAATGAGCAGTTCTTC. It yields the protein CASNRAGGSYNEQFF.

About this clonotype: One junction end does not reproduce the germline sequence, and a read error may be involved. CDR3 region: CANRNTGAGELYF. CDR3 sequence (DNA): TGTGCCAACAGAAATACGGGGGCCGGGGAGCTGTATTTT. The rearrangement uses TRBV11-2 and TRBJ2-2, with D perhaps being TRBD1 or TRBD2 (6 bases each). This CDR3 spans 13 amino acids. Germline CDR1 is SGHAT and CDR2 is FQNNGV. The full variable domain, completed using reference TRBV11-2 and TRBJ2-2, is EAGVAQSPRYKIIEKRQSVAFWCNPISGHATLYWYQQILGQGPKLLIQFQNNGVVDDSQLPKDRFSAERLKGVDSTLKIQPAKLEDSAVYLCANRNTGAGELYFGEGSRLTVL.

Comment on this clonotype: A read error may explain this, as a much larger clone is one base away. The chain is built from TRBV12-3 or TRBV12-4 and TRBJ2-3; D is undetermined. The CDR3 runs 15 residues. The CDR3 here is CASSLRRRSTDTHYF. CDR3 nucleotides: TGTGCCAGCAGTTTGAGGAGACGGAGCACAGATACGCACTATTTT.

As regards this clonotype: A read error may account for a junction end that differs from germline. The chain has TRBV29-1 and TRBJ2-5; D unresolved. There are 13 residues in the CDR3. Germline V gene data show CDR1 as SQVTM and CDR2 as ANQGSEA. CDR3 amino acids: CSVELGAQETQYF. The CDR3 DNA is TGCAGCGTTGAGTTGGGCGCCCAAGAGACCCAGTATTTC.

This chain uses TRBV30 with TRBJ1-2; 11 nucleotides line up with TRBD1. The length of the CDR3 is 15 residues. Germline-derived CDR1 and CDR2 are GTSNPN and SVGIG (reference sequence). V trimming: 0 bases; J trimming: 4 bases; junction bases outside the gene matches: 4. CDR3 sequence reads: CAWSVPDRGRYGYTF. In nucleotides, the CDR3 is TGTGCCTGGAGTGTACCGGACAGGGGGCGCTATGGCTACACCTTC.

Turning to this clonotype: No DNA is shown, since the ends of the CDR3 on it are uncertain; the CDR3 is the one TCRdb lists. The chain carries TRBV29-1 and TRBJ1-2. CDR1 and CDR2 from the germline V gene are SQVTM and ANQGSEA. The CDR3 is made up of 14 amino acids, end residues included. CDR3 residues: CSVDPGLDYYGCTF.

This clonotype has just a few counts. CDR3 DNA sequence: TGCGCCAGCAGCCCTTGGACTAGCGAGGACAATGAGCAGTTCTTC. Protein: CASSPWTSEDNEQFF. This chain links TRBV4-3 with TRBJ2-1; TRBD2 agrees at 9 bases. Germline-derived CDR1 and CDR2 are LGHNA and YSLEER. V lost 4 bases and J lost 5; bases outside the gene matches: 6. The CDR3 has 15 residues.

The rearrangement uses TRBV11-2 and TRBJ2-3; D unclear. Trimming cost V 9 bases and J 2 bases, with 21 bases left between them. CDR3 size: 16 residues. Germline V gene sequence: CDR1 SGHAT, CDR2 FQNNGV. This CDR3 reads CASSTPHQAHTDTQYF. The CDR3 DNA is TGTGCCAGTAGCACCCCACACCAGGCTCACACAGATACGCAGTATTTT.

This clonotype came up a few times. The rearrangement joins TRBV2 to TRBJ1-1; TRBD1 agrees at 7 bases. Losses at the gene ends were 6 bases for V and 3 bases for J; bases not matched to a gene: 7. There are 14 residues in the CDR3. Germline assignment: CDR1 SNHLY and CDR2 FYNNEI. The CDR3 DNA reads TGTGCCAGCAGGAATGGACAGGTTTACACTGAAGCTTTCTTT. It is translated as CASRNGQVYTEAFF.

A remark on this clonotype: The junction departs from germline at one end; a sequencing error may be responsible. The genes are TRBV12-3 or TRBV12-4 and TRBJ1-1, with D uncertain. The CDR3 spans 13 residues. The DNA of the CDR3 is TGTACCAGCGGCCGGGATCGGGTAACTGAAGCTTTCTTT. Protein: CTSGRDRVTEAFF.

The V call is TRBV6-1, the J call TRBJ1-5; D is possibly TRBD1 (6 bases). The CDR3 is 16 residues long. The germline CDR1 and CDR2 sequences are MNHNS and SASEGT. The V gene lost 6 bases and the J gene lost 2 bases, with 17 bases spanning the gap. CDR3 residues: CASSLNRVCGNQPQHF. The CDR3, as DNA: TGTGCCAGCAGCCTAAACAGGGTGTGTGGCAATCAGCCCCAGCATTTT.

V usage is TRBV6-5 and J usage is TRBJ1-2; possibly TRBD1 for D (6 bases). V was pared by 5 bases and J by 5 bases, with 18 bases between. The length of the CDR3 is 15 residues. Germline-derived CDR1 and CDR2 are MNHEY and SVGAGI. CDR3 DNA sequence: TGTGCCAGCAGTCTCAACGGGGGGGGCGAGTATGGCTACACCTTC. It is translated as CASSLNGGGEYGYTF.

The chain has TRBV5-1 and TRBJ2-5; D may match TRBD1 or TRBD2 (6 bases each). The CDR3 contains 15 residues. V dropped 6 bases and J dropped 2 bases, with 17 bases sitting between them. Looked up from germline, CDR1 is SGHRS and CDR2 is YFSETQ. The CDR3 region is CASKGGGNQQETQYF. CDR3 bases: TGCGCCAGCAAGGGGGGCGGGAACCAACAAGAGACCCAGTACTTC.

In its sample, this clonotype was seen once. The conserved closing phenylalanine or tryptophan is absent in this CDR3, likely reflecting a read error. The chain links TRBV6-1 to TRBJ2-1, with 9 bases fitting TRBD2. From germline, CDR1 is MNHNS and CDR2 SASEGT. With V trimmed by 5 bases and J by 9 bases, 2 bases remained unmatched. The CDR3 is made up of 12 amino acids. CDR3 in amino acids: CASSRSGSEQFY. The CDR3, as DNA: TGTGCCAGCAGTCGTAGCGGGAGTGAGCAGTTCTAC.

J is TRBJ1-1 and V is TRBV19; D perhaps matches TRBD1 (5 bases). The ends were cut back, 6 bases at V and 4 bases at J, with 15 bases in the middle. The CDR3 extends over 14 amino acids. Germline lookup yields CDR1 LNHDA and CDR2 SQIVND (reference sequence). The CDR3 nucleotides are TGTGCCAGTAGGGAAAGGGGTTTTGGCACTGAAGCTTTCTTT. Residues: CASRERGFGTEAFF. Drawing the rest from reference TRBV19 and TRBJ1-1, the complete variable domain is DGGITQSPKYLFRKEGQNVTLSCEQNLNHDAMYWYRQDPGQGLRLIYYSQIVNDFQKGDIAEGYSVSREKKESFPLTVTSAQKNPTAFYLCASRERGFGTEAFFGQGTRLTVV.

Many counts were recorded for this clonotype. The J gene is TRBJ2-6, the V gene TRBV6-2 or TRBV6-3, with TRBD1 matching 7 bases. In germline, CDR1 is MNHEY, CDR2 SVGEGT. This CDR3 region has 17 residues. V lost 5 bases to trimming and J lost 2 bases; unmatched junction nucleotides: 9. The CDR3 DNA follows: TGTGCCAGCAGTAAATGGACAGGTGGCGCTGGGGCCAACGTCCTGACTTTC. Protein: CASSKWTGGAGANVLTF.

This clonotype was seen a handful of times. The V call is TRBV6-1, the J call TRBJ1-6, with D possibly matching TRBD1 (5 bases). There are 15 residues in the CDR3. V was pared by 2 bases and J by 10 bases, with 15 bases between. Germline-derived CDR1 and CDR2 are MNHNS and SASEGT. CDR3 sequence (DNA): TGTGCCAGCAGTGAAACGAATCTTTGGGGGTCACCCCTCCACTTT. Amino acid sequence: CASSETNLWGSPLHF.

This clonotype was detected many times. J is TRBJ1-1 and V is TRBV6-2 or TRBV6-3; D is uncertain. Germline V gene data show CDR1 as MNHEY and CDR2 as SVGEGT. The CDR3 covers 14 residues. V lost 2 bases and J 0 bases, leaving 7 bases between the germline ends. For the CDR3, the DNA is TGTGCCAGCAGTTACACAACGGTGAACACTGAAGCTTTCTTT. As protein: CASSYTTVNTEAFF.

The rearrangement joins TRBV7-9 to TRBJ2-2; tentative D call: TRBD1 (5 bases). The CDR3 has 15 residues. Trimming took 5 bases from V and 3 from J, leaving 13 bases between them. Germline loops: CDR1 SEHNR, CDR2 FQNEAQ (reference sequence). The CDR3 DNA is TGTGCCAGCAGCAAGGACAACGCGGACACCGGGGAGCTGTTTTTT. Amino acid sequence: CASSKDNADTGELFF.

A remark on this clonotype: Possible read error: a much larger clone is one base away. The chain links TRBV29-1 to TRBJ2-7; no firm D call. Looked up from germline, CDR1 is SQVTM and CDR2 is ANQGSEA. The CDR3 extends over 11 amino acids. CDR3 bases: TGCAGCGTTGATATAGGCTACGTGCAGTACTTC. As protein: CSVDIGYVQYF.